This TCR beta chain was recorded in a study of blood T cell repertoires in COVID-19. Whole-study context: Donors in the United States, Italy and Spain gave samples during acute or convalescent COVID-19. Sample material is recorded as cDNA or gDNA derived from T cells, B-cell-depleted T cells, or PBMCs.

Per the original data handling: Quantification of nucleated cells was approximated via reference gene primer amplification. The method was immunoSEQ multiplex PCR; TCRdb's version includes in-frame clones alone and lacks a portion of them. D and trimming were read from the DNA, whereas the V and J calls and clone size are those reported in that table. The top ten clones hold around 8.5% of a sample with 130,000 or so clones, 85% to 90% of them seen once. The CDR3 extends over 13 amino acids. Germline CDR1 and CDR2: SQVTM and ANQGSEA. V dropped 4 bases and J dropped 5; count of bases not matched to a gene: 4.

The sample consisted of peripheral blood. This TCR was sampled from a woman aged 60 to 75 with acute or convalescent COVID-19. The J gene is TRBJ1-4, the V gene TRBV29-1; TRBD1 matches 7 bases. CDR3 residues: CSVAGTANEKLFF. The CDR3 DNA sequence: TGCAGCGTTGCCGGGACAGCCAATGAAAAACTGTTTTTT.